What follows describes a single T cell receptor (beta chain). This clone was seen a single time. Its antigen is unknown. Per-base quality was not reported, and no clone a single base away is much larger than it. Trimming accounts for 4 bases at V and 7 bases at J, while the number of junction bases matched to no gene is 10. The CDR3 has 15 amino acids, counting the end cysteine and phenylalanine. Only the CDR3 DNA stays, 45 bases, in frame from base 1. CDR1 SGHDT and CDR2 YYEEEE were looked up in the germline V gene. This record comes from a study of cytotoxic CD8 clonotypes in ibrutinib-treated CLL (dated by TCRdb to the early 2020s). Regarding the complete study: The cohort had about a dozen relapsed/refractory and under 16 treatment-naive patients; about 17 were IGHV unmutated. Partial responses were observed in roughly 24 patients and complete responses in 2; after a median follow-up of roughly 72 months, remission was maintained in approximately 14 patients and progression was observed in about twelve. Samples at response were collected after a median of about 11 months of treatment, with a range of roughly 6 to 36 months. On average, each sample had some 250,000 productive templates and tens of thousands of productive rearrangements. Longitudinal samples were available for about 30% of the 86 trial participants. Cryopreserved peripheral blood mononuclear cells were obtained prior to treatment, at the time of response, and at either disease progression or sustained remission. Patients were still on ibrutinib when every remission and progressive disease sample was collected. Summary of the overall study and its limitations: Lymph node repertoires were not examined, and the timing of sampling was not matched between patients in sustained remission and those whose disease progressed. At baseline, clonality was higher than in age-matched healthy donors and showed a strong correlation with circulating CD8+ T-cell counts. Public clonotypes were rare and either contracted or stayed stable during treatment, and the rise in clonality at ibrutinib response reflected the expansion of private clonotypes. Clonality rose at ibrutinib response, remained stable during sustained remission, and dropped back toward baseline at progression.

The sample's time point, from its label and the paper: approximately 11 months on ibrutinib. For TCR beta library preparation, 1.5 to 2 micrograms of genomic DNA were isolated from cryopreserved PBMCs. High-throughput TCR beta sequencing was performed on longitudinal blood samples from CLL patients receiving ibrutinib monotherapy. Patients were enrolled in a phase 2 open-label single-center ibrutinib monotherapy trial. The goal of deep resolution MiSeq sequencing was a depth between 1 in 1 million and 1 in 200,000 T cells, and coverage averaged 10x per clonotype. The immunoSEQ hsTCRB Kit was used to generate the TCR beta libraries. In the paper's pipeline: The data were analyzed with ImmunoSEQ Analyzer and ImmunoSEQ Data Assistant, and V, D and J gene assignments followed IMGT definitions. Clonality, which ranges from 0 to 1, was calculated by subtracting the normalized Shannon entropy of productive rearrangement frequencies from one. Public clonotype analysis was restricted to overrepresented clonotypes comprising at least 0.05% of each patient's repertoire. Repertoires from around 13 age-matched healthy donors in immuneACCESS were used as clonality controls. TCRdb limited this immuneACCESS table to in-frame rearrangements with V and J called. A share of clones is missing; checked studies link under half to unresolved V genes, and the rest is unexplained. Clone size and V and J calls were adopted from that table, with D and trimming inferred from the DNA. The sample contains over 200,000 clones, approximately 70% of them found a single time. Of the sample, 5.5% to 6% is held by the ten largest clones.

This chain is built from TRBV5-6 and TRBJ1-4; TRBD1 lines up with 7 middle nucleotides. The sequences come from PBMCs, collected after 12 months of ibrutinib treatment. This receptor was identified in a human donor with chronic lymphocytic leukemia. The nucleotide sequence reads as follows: TGTGCCAGCAGCGCTCTAAGAGGGGGCAGTGAAAAACTGTTTTTT. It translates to CASSALRGGSEKLFF.